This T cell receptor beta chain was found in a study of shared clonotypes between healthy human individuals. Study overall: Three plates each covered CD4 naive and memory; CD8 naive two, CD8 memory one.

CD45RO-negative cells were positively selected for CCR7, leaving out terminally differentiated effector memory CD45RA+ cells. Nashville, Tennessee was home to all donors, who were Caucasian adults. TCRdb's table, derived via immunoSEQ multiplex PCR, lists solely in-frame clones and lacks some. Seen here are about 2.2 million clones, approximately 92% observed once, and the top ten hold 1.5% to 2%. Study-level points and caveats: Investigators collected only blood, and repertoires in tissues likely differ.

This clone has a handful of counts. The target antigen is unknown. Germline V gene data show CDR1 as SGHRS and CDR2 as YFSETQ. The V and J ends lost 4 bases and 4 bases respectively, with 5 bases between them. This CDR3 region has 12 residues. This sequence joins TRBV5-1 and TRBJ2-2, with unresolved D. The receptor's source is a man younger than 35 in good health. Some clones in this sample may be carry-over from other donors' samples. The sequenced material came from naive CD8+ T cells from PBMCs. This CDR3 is CASSPFTGELFF. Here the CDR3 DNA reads TGCGCCAGCAGCCCCTTCACCGGGGAGCTGTTTTTT. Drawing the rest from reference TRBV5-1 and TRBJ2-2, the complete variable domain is KAGVTQTPRYLIKTRGQQVTLSCSPISGHRSVSWYQQTPGQGLQFLFEYFSETQRNKGNFPGRFSGRQFSNSRSEMNVSTLELGDSALYLCASSPFTGELFFGEGSRLTVL.